The entry below describes one T cell receptor (beta chain). Original data processing: Cell counts per sample came from amplifying reference gene primers. Sequencing was performed with immunoSEQ multiplex PCR; in TCRdb, only in-frame clones are kept and a portion is missing. V and J calls and clone size are copied from that table; D and trimming were computed from the DNA. The sample carries approximately 160,000 clones, around four fifths recorded once. This record belongs to a study of blood T cell repertoires in COVID-19. On the study more broadly: There were acute and convalescent COVID-19 samples, and they came from the United States, Italy and Spain.

Recovered status applied to Cohort 3 donors who had two consecutive negative PCRs. It also applied to those with clearance or with symptom resolution. The CDR3 runs to 13 residues. V lost 10 bases and J 5 bases, leaving 17 bases between the germline ends. The germline V gene has CDR1 MDHEN and CDR2 SYDVKM. Sequencing input: PBMCs or T cells enriched from blood (not recorded which). The chain combines TRBV28 with TRBJ1-2; D not resolved. The TCR comes from a woman aged 45-65 years who had recovered from COVID-19. The chain's CDR3 is CATTHHPLYGYTF. The CDR3 nucleotides are TGTGCCACCACACACCATCCTTTATATGGCTACACCTTC.